The text below deals with one T cell receptor (beta chain). There is no known antigen for this receptor. Base-call qualities are not available, and no considerably larger clone is one nucleotide away. This entry is derived from a study of blood T cell repertoires in COVID-19 (dated by TCRdb to about 2020). About the investigation overall: The collaborator samples originated in the United States, Italy and Spain and spanned the acute and convalescent phases of COVID-19. HLA class I and class II types, where available, came from metadata supplied by the sample provider rather than from assay-based typing. The sample metadata nearly always contained a de-identified subject ID, COVID-19 status, age in years and sex. The repertoires were released in a freely available public database intended as a resource for research on the immune response to SARS-CoV-2. The prospective study material was composed of cDNA or gDNA derived from T cells, B-cell-depleted T cells, or PBMCs. The samples were drawn from the first 160 participants of the ongoing ImmuneRACE study and from under 1,500 subjects provided by 6 global collaborators. Subjects who had been exposed to COVID-19, were actively infected with it, or had recovered from it provided the deeply sampled blood TCRbeta repertoires that made up the dataset. Study-wide conclusions, independent of this receptor: The amount of clinical and demographic metadata varied by source and participant and was provided uncurated.

Samples from volunteer blood donors who had recovered from COVID-19 were contributed by a second Seattle source. Whole blood was collected in K2EDTA tubes by collaborating institutions according to the institutions' own protocols. For TCRbeta analysis, collaborators shipped samples as frozen whole blood, isolated PBMCs, or DNA extracted from either of those sample types. TCRbeta CDR3 regions were amplified from genomic DNA using the immunoSEQ Assay, a bias-controlled multiplex PCR. On the study's bioinformatics: The number of nucleated cells in each sample was estimated by amplification of reference gene primers within the assay. To quantify the absolute abundance of each unique TCRbeta CDR3 rearrangement, sequence reads were collapsed and filtered. For each sample, productive Simpson clonality was calculated as the square root of Simpson's diversity index over productive rearrangements. The clones in this table, taken by TCRdb from immuneACCESS, are in-frame only. Not every clone is retained; where verified, under half of the shortfall comes from an unresolved V gene, and the cause of the rest is unknown. Clone size and V and J calls were adopted from that table, with D and trimming inferred from the DNA. In all, the sample holds 200,000 to 300,000 clones, and 88% of those were seen once. The ten largest clonotypes hold about 4.1% of the sample.

At the junction V is shortened by 6 bases and J by 0 bases; bases outside the gene matches: 3. From cysteine to phenylalanine, the CDR3 is 14 amino acids long. CDR3 DNA is the only sequence kept; it has 42 bases, read in frame from the first base. The germline V gene specifies MNHEY as CDR1 and SVGAGI as CDR2. The sequencing input was peripheral blood. Recombination linked TRBV6-5 to TRBJ2-3, with TRBD2 identical over 7 junction bases. The source is a man aged 60-69 years who had recovered from COVID-19. The sequence in DNA is TGTGCCAGCAGCCCGGGACTAAGCACAGATACGCAGTATTTT. The encoded protein is CASSPGLSTDTQYF.